The 32 T cell receptor beta chains listed next were all sequenced from one sample in a study of shared clonotypes between healthy human individuals. Produced via immunoSEQ multiplex PCR; TCRdb's table is partial and in-frame only. This table holds 2 million to 2.5 million clones, under 95% found once. The sample comprised naive CD4+ T cells from PBMCs. Noted subset: CD45RA+ positively selected. These receptors were taken from a man younger than 35 in good health. Some clones in this sample may be carry-over from other donors' samples.

The chain uses TRBV5-1 and TRBJ2-1; TRBD2 is a possible D gene (7 bases). Deletions cut 3 bases from V and 13 bases from J, with 17 bases between. Germline lookup yields CDR1 SGHRS and CDR2 YFSETQ. This CDR3 has 13 amino acids. The chain's CDR3 is CASSSFGGLEQFF. DNA for the CDR3: TGCGCCAGCAGCTCGTTCGGGGGGCTAGAACAGTTCTTC.

The rearrangement uses TRBV25-1 and TRBJ2-1; a possible D gene is TRBD2 (6 bases). Trimming pared 2 bases from V and 0 bases from J, leaving 11 bases between. Looked up from germline, CDR1 is MGHDK and CDR2 is SYGVNS. The length of the CDR3 is 16 residues. CDR3 in DNA: TGTGCCAGCAGTGAAGGGGACTCAGCCTCCTACAATGAGCAGTTCTTC. As protein: CASSEGDSASYNEQFF.

The chain uses TRBV28 and TRBJ2-7; D is ambiguous. The length of the CDR3 is 12 residues. Germline V gives CDR1 MDHEN, CDR2 SYDVKM. Trimming took off 6 bases at V and 6 bases at J, with 12 bases between the two ends. The DNA of the CDR3 is TGTGCCAGCAGCCGAAGTAAGGGCGAGCAGTACTTC. Its translation is CASSRSKGEQYF.

The chain carries TRBV5-1 and TRBJ2-5; no firm D call. CDR3 length: 12 residues. The germline V and J ends were trimmed by 0 bases and 5 bases, with 5 bases remaining between them. CDR1 and CDR2 (germline): SGHRS, YFSETQ. CDR3 DNA sequence: TGCGCCAGCAGCTTGGAGGCGGAGACCCAGTACTTC. This sequence encodes CASSLEAETQYF.

About this clone itself: This sample also contains other DNA sequences that code for the same CDR3. V gene TRBV5-1 combines with J gene TRBJ2-1; D is unresolved. CDR3 length: 13 amino acids. The germline gives CDR1 SGHRS, CDR2 YFSETQ. The V gene lost 4 bases and the J gene lost 3 bases, with 8 bases spanning the gap. The CDR3 region is CASSPTGYNEQFF. CDR3 in DNA: TGCGCCAGCAGCCCGACTGGCTACAATGAGCAGTTCTTC.

This chain uses TRBV27 with TRBJ2-7; 9 bases line up with TRBD1. Trimming cost V 4 bases and J 3 bases; bases outside gene matches: 7. Germline V lookup: CDR1 MNHEY, CDR2 SMNVEV (reference sequence). The CDR3 runs 15 residues. The CDR3 nucleotides read TGTGCCAGCAGTTACAGGGGGCTCCAATTCTACGAGCAGTACTTC. It encodes CASSYRGLQFYEQYF.

The rearrangement joins TRBV2 to TRBJ2-7; tentatively, D is TRBD1 (6 bases). V was trimmed by 1 base and J by 3 bases, leaving 13 bases between them. The CDR3 loop spans 15 amino acids. Germline lookup yields CDR1 SNHLY and CDR2 FYNNEI. CDR3 nucleotides: TGTGCCAGCAGTGAAGAACAGGGACCTCACTACGAGCAGTACTTC. It specifies CASSEEQGPHYEQYF.

The chain has TRBV5-8 and TRBJ1-4, with a tentative D call TRBD1 (5 bases). Germline CDR1 and CDR2: SGHTS and YDEGEE. The length of the CDR3 is 15 residues. Trimming stripped 3 bases from V and 4 bases from J, with 13 bases between. This CDR3 reads CASSSGHRINEKLFF. CDR3 sequence (DNA): TGTGCCAGCAGCTCGGGTCACAGGATTAATGAAAAACTGTTTTTT.

The gene calls are TRBV7-9 and TRBJ1-3, with no clear D. Trimming pared 3 bases from V and 4 bases from J, leaving 16 bases between. Germline V CDR1 and CDR2: SEHNR, FQNEAQ (reference sequence). The CDR3 sequence is 16 residues long. CDR3 sequence reads: CASSLMAGLGGNTIYF. The CDR3 nucleotides are TGTGCCAGCAGCTTGATGGCGGGGTTGGGCGGAAACACCATATATTTT.

This clone came up a few times. The CDR3 reads CSVQGPWGTEAFF. The CDR3 DNA follows: TGCAGCGTACAGGGGCCTTGGGGCACTGAAGCTTTCTTT. V gene TRBV29-1 combines with J gene TRBJ1-1; 7 nucleotides line up with TRBD1. Germline CDR1 is SQVTM and CDR2 is ANQGSEA. This CDR3 region has 13 residues. Trimming removed 6 bases from V and 4 bases from J; junction bases left unmatched: 8.

The chain joins TRBV5-6 to TRBJ2-6; maybe TRBD1 (5 bases). Per the germline V gene, CDR1 is SGHDT and CDR2 is YYEEEE. With 0 bases removed from V and 0 bases from J, the gap between germline ends came to 16 bases. CDR3 length: 19 residues. The CDR3 DNA is TGTGCCAGCAGCTTGGTAACAGGCGGCGGATCCTCTGGGGCCAACGTCCTGACTTTC. Residues: CASSLVTGGGSSGANVLTF.

For the CDR3, the DNA is TGTGCCAGCAGCAAAAGCGGGAGGAAAGATACGCAGTATTTT. Its protein product is CASSKSGRKDTQYF. The rearrangement links TRBV7-2 to TRBJ2-3; TRBD2 matches 9 bases. The germline CDR1 and CDR2 sequences are SGHTA and FQGNSA. The V gene end was trimmed by 5 bases and the J gene end by 5 bases; junction bases not matched to a gene: 5. CDR3 size: 14 residues. The full variable domain, with the rest looked up from reference TRBV7-2 and TRBJ2-3, is GAGVSQSPSNKVTEKGKDVELRCDPISGHTALYWYRQSLGQGLEFLIYFQGNSAPDKSGLPSDRFSAERTGGSVSTLTIQRTQQEDSAVYLCASSKSGRKDTQYFGPGTRLTVL.

For this clone: Other nucleotide sequences in the sample specify the same CDR3. The chain recombines TRBV18 with TRBJ2-7, with D unclear. V lost 0 bases, J lost 2 bases, and 5 bases lay in between. This CDR3 comprises 13 residues. The V gene's germline CDR1 is KGHSH and CDR2 LQKENI. The CDR3 reads CASSPPLTYEQYF. For the CDR3, the DNA is TGTGCCAGCTCACCACCGCTCACCTACGAGCAGTACTTC.

V usage is TRBV25-1 and J usage is TRBJ2-1, with D tentatively TRBD1 or TRBD2 (5 bases each). Per the germline V gene, CDR1 is MGHDK and CDR2 is SYGVNS. The CDR3 covers 15 residues. V was pared by 5 bases and J by 1 base, with 12 bases between. For the CDR3, the DNA is TGTGCCAGCAGTCTCCGTGGGGGTTCCTACAATGAGCAGTTCTTC. It translates to CASSLRGGSYNEQFF.

CDR3 bases: TGTGCCAGCAGCGCCGGGACGGACTACAATGAGCAGTTCTTC. Residues: CASSAGTDYNEQFF. The J gene is TRBJ2-1, the V gene TRBV7-3, with D tentatively TRBD1 or TRBD2 (5 bases each). This CDR3 is 14 amino acids long. V lost 5 bases to trimming and J lost 3 bases, with 11 bases between them. Germline lookup yields CDR1 SGHTA and CDR2 FQGTGA.

The rearrangement joins TRBV7-3 to TRBJ2-2, with 7 bases that match TRBD1. Trimming removed 0 bases from V and 3 bases from J; junction bases left unmatched: 7. The CDR3 has 17 residues. In germline, CDR1 is SGHTA, CDR2 FQGTGA. CDR3 in DNA: TGTGCCAGCAGCTTAACGCAGGTAGACAGGGACACCGGGGAGCTGTTTTTT. This codes for CASSLTQVDRDTGELFF.

This sequence joins TRBV28 and TRBJ1-1; possibly TRBD1 for D (6 bases). The CDR3 totals 17 residues. CDR1 MDHEN and CDR2 SYDVKM come from the germline V gene. V lost 2 bases and J 0 bases, leaving 16 bases between the germline ends. This CDR3 is CASSLASSQGMNTEAFF. The CDR3 DNA follows: TGTGCCAGCAGTTTAGCGTCGAGCCAGGGGATGAACACTGAAGCTTTCTTT.

This chain uses TRBV29-1 with TRBJ1-2; D possibly corresponds to TRBD1 (5 bases). The germline CDR1 and CDR2 sequences are SQVTM and ANQGSEA. Trimming took 4 bases from V and 0 from J, leaving 9 bases between them. The CDR3 runs 13 residues. The CDR3 protein is CSVGQGANYGYTF. CDR3 DNA sequence: TGCAGCGTTGGGCAGGGCGCTAACTATGGCTACACCTTC. Full variable domain (outside the CDR3, taken from reference TRBV29-1 and TRBJ1-2): SAVISQKPSRDICQRGTSLTIQCQVDSQVTMMFWYRQQPGQSLTLIATANQGSEATYESGFVIDKFPISRPNLTFSTLTVSNMSPEDSSIYLCSVGQGANYGYTFGSGTRLTVV.

To note about this clone: Other DNA sequences of this sample code for an identical CDR3. V gene TRBV5-1 combines with J gene TRBJ2-5, with D perhaps matching TRBD1 (6 bases). This CDR3 comprises 14 residues. From germline, CDR1 is SGHRS and CDR2 YFSETQ. V lost 0 bases to trimming and J lost 1 base, with 7 bases between them. The CDR3 DNA reads TGCGCCAGCAGCTTGGGGGGGCTCCAAGAGACCCAGTACTTC. This gives the protein CASSLGGLQETQYF.

The rearrangement uses TRBV28 and TRBJ1-2; TRBD1 matches at 9 bases. The junction had 6 bases not matched to a gene; V was cut back by 6 bases and J by 7 bases. CDR3 length: 13 residues. The germline gives CDR1 MDHEN, CDR2 SYDVKM. The DNA for the CDR3 is TGTGCCAGCAGCTTTGGGACAGGGTCTGGCTACACCTTC. Amino acid sequence: CASSFGTGSGYTF.

The V gene is TRBV19, the J gene TRBJ2-7; D gene ambiguous. Trimming stripped 4 bases from V and 2 bases from J, with 21 bases between. Germline CDR1 LNHDA, CDR2 SQIVND (reference sequence). The CDR3 covers 17 residues. CDR3: CASSTPFLDHTTYEQYF. The CDR3 nucleotides read TGTGCCAGTAGTACCCCTTTTTTGGACCATACCACCTACGAGCAGTACTTC.

The chain uses TRBV15 and TRBJ2-7; a possible D gene is TRBD2 (5 bases). Germline V gene lookup returns CDR1 LNHNV and CDR2 YYDKDF (reference sequence). V was pared by 1 base and J by 1 base, with 11 bases between. This CDR3 is built from 15 residues. CDR3 in DNA: TGTGCCACCAGCAGAGGACGGGAACCATCCTACGAGCAGTACTTC. This sequence encodes CATSRGREPSYEQYF.

The rearrangement joins TRBV7-9 to TRBJ2-1, with TRBD2 identical over 14 bases. Germline-derived CDR1 and CDR2 are SEHNR and FQNEAQ (reference sequence). With V trimmed by 5 bases and J by 10 bases, 19 bases remained unmatched. The CDR3 loop spans 19 amino acids. The CDR3 sequence is CASSGTPLSGTSGSREQFF. DNA for the CDR3: TGTGCCAGCAGCGGGACCCCCCTCTCGGGGACTAGCGGGAGTCGAGAGCAGTTCTTC.

The chain uses TRBV6-1 and TRBJ2-7; maybe TRBD1 (7 bases). Germline lookup yields CDR1 MNHNS and CDR2 SASEGT. V lost 4 bases to trimming and J lost 3 bases, with 19 bases between them. The CDR3 extends over 16 amino acids. CDR3 protein: CASSGEAAGGFYEQYF. The CDR3 DNA sequence: TGTGCCAGCAGTGGGGAGGCGGCAGGGGGGTTCTACGAGCAGTACTTC.

This clone was detected once. The chain joins TRBV28 to TRBJ2-5; TRBD2 matches 9 bases. The V gene end was trimmed by 2 bases and the J gene end by 4 bases; junction bases not matched to a gene: 8. Germline-derived CDR1 and CDR2 are MDHEN and SYDVKM. The CDR3 runs to 16 residues. DNA of the CDR3: TGTGCCAGCAGTTTAATAGGGCTAGCGGGATCAGAGACCCAGTACTTC. Translated: CASSLIGLAGSETQYF.

The chain couples TRBV7-2 to TRBJ2-1, with 14 positions matching TRBD2. The CDR3 is 17 amino acids. Germline assignment: CDR1 SGHTA and CDR2 FQGNSA. With 5 bases clipped from V and 9 bases from J, the junction kept 12 bases outside the gene matches. In DNA form, the CDR3 reads TGTGCCAGCAGCCGGACCACCGGGACTAGCGGGGGAAGTGAGCAGTTCTTC. Protein sequence: CASSRTTGTSGGSEQFF. Using reference TRBV7-2 and TRBJ2-1 for the parts outside the CDR3, the full variable domain is GAGVSQSPSNKVTEKGKDVELRCDPISGHTALYWYRQSLGQGLEFLIYFQGNSAPDKSGLPSDRFSAERTGGSVSTLTIQRTQQEDSAVYLCASSRTTGTSGGSEQFFGPGTRLTVL.

The chain recombines TRBV4-1 with TRBJ2-7; 10 nucleotides align to TRBD2. Per germline, CDR1 MGHRA and CDR2 YSYEKL. The V segment lost 4 bases and the J segment 5 bases; nucleotides outside the gene matches: 11. The CDR3 length is 16 residues. CDR3 DNA: TGCGCCAGCAGCCCCCCAAAACTAGCGGGGAGGAACGAGCAGTACTTC. It specifies CASSPPKLAGRNEQYF.

The rearrangement joins TRBV27 to TRBJ2-7; 10 bases fit TRBD2. Per the germline V gene, CDR1 is MNHEY and CDR2 is SMNVEV (reference sequence). The CDR3 is made up of 15 amino acids. The V segment lost 5 bases and the J segment 2 bases; nucleotides outside the gene matches: 6. CDR3 coding DNA: TGTGCCAGCAGTCTTCTAGCGGGAGCCACCTACGAGCAGTACTTC. Its translation is CASSLLAGATYEQYF.

The genes are TRBV6-5 and TRBJ1-3; perhaps TRBD1 as D (6 bases). CDR3 length: 15 residues. V lost 6 bases and J lost 4, with 16 bases in between. Germline values: CDR1 MNHEY, CDR2 SVGAGI. DNA of the CDR3: TGTGCCAGCAGCTTCTTCGCAGGGGACGGAAACACCATATATTTT. This encodes CASSFFAGDGNTIYF.

V usage is TRBV6-4 and J usage is TRBJ2-1; 10 bases are shared with TRBD1. The length of the CDR3 is 13 residues. The trim removed 6 bases at V and 8 bases at J, leaving 4 bases unmatched. Germline V CDR1 and CDR2: MRHNA, SNTAGT. CDR3 sequence reads: CASRRTGGYEQFF. Written as DNA, the CDR3 is TGTGCCAGCAGGAGGACAGGGGGGTATGAGCAGTTCTTC.

In nucleotides, the CDR3 is TGTGCCAGCAGCCCAGAGACTGAAGCTTTCTTT. It yields the protein CASSPETEAFF. The chain employs TRBV11-2 and TRBJ1-1; D call uncertain. The germline gives CDR1 SGHAT, CDR2 FQNNGV. The CDR3 is 11 amino acids. The germline V and J ends were trimmed by 5 bases and 5 bases, with 6 bases remaining between them. Based on the CDR3 plus reference TRBV11-2 and TRBJ1-1, the full variable domain is EAGVAQSPRYKIIEKRQSVAFWCNPISGHATLYWYQQILGQGPKLLIQFQNNGVVDDSQLPKDRFSAERLKGVDSTLKIQPAKLEDSAVYLCASSPETEAFFGQGTRLTVV.

A note on this clone: The sample carries other DNA sequences with the same CDR3. This rearrangement joins TRBV18 to TRBJ1-3; the D is unclear. V lost 3 bases and J lost 1, with 4 bases in between. Germline V CDR1 and CDR2: KGHSH, LQKENI. The CDR3 totals 13 residues. In DNA, the CDR3 is TGTGCCAGCTCACCGGGGTCTGGAAACACCATATATTTT. Amino acids: CASSPGSGNTIYF.